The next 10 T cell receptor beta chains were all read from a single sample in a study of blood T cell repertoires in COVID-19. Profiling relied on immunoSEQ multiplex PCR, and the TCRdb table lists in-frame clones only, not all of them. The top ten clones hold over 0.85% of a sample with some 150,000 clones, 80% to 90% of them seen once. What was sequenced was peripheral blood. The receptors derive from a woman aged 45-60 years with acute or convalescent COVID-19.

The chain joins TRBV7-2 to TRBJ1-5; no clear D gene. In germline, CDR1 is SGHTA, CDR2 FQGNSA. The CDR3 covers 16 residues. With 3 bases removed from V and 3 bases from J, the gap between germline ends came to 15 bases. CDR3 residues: CASSLSPPGSNQPQHF. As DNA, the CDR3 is TGTGCCAGCAGCTTGAGCCCACCGGGTTCCAATCAGCCCCAGCATTTT.

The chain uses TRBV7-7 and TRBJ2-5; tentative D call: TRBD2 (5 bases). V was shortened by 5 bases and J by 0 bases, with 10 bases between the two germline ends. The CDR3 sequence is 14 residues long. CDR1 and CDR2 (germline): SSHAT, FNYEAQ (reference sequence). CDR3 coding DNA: TGTGCCAGCAGCCTCGCCGGGGACCAAGAGACCCAGTACTTC. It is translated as CASSLAGDQETQYF. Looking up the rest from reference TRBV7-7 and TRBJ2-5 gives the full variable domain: GAGVSQSPRYKVTKRGQDVTLRCDPISSHATLYWYQQALGQGPEFLTYFNYEAQPDKSGLPSDRFSAERPEGSISTLTIQRTEQRDSAMYRCASSLAGDQETQYFGPGTRLLVL.

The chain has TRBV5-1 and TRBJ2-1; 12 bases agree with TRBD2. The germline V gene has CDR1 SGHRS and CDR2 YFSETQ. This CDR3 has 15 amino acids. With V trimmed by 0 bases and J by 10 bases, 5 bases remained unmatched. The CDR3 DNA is TGCGCCAGCAGCTTGGACACTAGCGGGGGGCGGGAGCAGTTCTTC. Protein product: CASSLDTSGGREQFF.

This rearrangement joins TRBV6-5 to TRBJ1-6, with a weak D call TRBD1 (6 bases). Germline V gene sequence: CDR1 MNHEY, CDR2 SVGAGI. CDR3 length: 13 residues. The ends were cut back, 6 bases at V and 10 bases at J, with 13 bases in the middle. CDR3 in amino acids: CASRGQRVSPLHF. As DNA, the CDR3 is TGTGCCAGCAGGGGACAACGAGTCTCACCCCTCCACTTT.

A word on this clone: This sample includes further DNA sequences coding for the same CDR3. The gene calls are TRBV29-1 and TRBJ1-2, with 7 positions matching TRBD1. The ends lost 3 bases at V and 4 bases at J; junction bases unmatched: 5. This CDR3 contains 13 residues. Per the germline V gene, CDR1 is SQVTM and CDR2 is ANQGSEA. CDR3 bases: TGCAGCGTTGAGGAGGGGGCTCCCTATGGCTACACCTTC. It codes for CSVEEGAPYGYTF.

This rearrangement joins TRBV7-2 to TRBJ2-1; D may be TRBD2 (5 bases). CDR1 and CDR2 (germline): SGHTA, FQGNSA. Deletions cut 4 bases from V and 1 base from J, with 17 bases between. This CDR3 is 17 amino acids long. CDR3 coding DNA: TGTGCCAGCAGCTGGAGGCTGAGGGCTGCGTCCTACAATGAGCAGTTCTTC. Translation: CASSWRLRAASYNEQFF.

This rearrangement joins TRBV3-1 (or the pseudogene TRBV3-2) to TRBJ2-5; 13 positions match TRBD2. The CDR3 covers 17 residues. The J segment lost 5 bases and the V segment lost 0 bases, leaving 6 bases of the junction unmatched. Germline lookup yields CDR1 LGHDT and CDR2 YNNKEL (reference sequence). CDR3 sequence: CASSQDLTSGGAETQYF. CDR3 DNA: TGTGCCAGCAGCCAAGATCTAACTAGCGGGGGGGCGGAGACCCAGTACTTC.

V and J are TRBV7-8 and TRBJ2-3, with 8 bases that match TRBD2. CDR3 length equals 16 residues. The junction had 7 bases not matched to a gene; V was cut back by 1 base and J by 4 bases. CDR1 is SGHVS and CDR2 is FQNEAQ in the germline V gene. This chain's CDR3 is CASSLVSGGSADTQYF. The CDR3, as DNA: TGTGCCAGCAGCTTAGTCAGCGGGGGAAGCGCAGATACGCAGTATTTT.

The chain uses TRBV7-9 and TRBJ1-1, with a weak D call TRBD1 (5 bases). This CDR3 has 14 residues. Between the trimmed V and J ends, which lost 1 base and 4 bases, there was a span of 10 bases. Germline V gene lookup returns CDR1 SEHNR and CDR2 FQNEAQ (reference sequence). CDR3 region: CASSLEVGATEAFF. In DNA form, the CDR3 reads TGTGCCAGCAGCTTAGAAGTAGGGGCCACTGAAGCTTTCTTT.

CDR3 nucleotide sequence: TGCGCCAGCAGCTTTTACCGGGACAGGGGCACCTACAATGAGCAGTTCTTC. It yields the protein CASSFYRDRGTYNEQFF. The chain joins TRBV5-1 to TRBJ2-1; 10 bases match TRBD1. The CDR3 runs 17 residues. Per the germline V gene, CDR1 is SGHRS and CDR2 is YFSETQ. The V and J ends lost 2 bases and 2 bases, in that order; junction bases with no gene match: 7.